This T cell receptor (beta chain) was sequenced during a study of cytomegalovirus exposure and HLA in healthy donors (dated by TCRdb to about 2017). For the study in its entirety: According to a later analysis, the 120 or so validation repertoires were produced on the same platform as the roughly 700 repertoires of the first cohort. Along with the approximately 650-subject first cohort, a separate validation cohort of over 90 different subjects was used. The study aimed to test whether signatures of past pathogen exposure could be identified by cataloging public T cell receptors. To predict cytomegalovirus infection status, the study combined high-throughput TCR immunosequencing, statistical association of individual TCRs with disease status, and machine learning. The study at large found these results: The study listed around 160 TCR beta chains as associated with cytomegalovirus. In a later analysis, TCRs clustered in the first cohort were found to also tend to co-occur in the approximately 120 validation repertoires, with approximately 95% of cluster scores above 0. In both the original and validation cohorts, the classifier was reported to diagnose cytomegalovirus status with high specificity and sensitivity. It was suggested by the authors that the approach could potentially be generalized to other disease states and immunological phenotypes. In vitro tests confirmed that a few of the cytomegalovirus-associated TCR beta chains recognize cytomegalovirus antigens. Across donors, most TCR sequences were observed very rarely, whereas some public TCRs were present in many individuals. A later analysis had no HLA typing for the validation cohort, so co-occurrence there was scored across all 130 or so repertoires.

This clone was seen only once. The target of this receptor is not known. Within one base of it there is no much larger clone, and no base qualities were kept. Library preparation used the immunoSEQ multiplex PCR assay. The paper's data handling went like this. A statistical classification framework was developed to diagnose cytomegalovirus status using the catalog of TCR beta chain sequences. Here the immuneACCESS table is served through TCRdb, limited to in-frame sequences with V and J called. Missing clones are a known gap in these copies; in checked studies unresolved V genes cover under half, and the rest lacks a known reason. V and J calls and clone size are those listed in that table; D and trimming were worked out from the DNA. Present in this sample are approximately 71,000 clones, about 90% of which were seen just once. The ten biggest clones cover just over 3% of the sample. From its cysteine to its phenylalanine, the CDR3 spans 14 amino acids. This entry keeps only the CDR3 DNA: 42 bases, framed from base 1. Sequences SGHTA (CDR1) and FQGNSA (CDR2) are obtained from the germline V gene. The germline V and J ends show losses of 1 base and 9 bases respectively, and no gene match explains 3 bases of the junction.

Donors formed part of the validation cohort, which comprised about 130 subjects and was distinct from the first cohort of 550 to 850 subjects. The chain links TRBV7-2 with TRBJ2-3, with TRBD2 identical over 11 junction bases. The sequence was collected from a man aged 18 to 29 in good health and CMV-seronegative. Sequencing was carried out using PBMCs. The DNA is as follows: TGTGCCAGCAGCTTAGGACTAGCGGGACACACGCAGTATTTT. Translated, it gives CASSLGLAGHTQYF.